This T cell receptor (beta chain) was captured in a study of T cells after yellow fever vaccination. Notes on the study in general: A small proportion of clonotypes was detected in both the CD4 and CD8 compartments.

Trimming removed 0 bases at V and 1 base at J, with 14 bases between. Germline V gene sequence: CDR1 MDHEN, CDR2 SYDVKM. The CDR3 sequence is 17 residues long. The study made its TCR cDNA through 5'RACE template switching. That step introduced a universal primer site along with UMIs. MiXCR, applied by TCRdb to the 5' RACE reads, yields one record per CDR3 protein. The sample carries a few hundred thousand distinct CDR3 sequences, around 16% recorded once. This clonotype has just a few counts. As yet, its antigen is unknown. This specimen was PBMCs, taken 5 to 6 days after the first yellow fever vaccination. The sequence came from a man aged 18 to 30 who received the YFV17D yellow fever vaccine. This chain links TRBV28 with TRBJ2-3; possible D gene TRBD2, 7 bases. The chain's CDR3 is CASSLWGGAPGTDTQYF. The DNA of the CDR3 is TGTGCCAGCAGTTTATGGGGGGGGGCCCCTGGCACAGATACGCAGTATTTT.